This TCR beta chain is drawn from a study of vaccination and CD4 T cells after COVID-19. Study at large: The stimulating agents, overlapping spike peptides, came from SARS-CoV-2, HCoV-NL63, HCoV-OC43 and HCoV-229E. Control cultures were supplied with a CEFX pool, an HIV-1 Nef pool, or no peptide at all.

This CDR3 contains 16 residues. The junction had 8 bases not matched to a gene; V was cut back by 5 bases and J by 3 bases. Germline V CDR1 and CDR2: DFQATT, SNEGSKA (reference sequence). Time point: late sampling 161 to 241 days after vaccination in a few convalescent patients. Treatment here: roughly ten-day PBMC culture with coronavirus spike peptide pools or control peptides (ViraFEST assay). Once peptide pools had expanded antigen-specific T cells, ViraFEST sequenced TCRs. Of note for this clonotype: Its antigen remains unknown.

The Oncomine TCR Beta short-read assay was applied to DNA of cultured CD4+ T cells. Using the QIAamp micro DNA kit, genomic DNA was extracted from the CD4+ T cells that had been cultured. TCRdb re-derived calls from the PCR reads in MiXCR, one entry per CDR3 protein. The table has over 20,000 distinct CDR3 sequences, around 37% seen once. Sample: CD4+ T cells from blood, cultured in vitro, taken about 7 months after SARS-CoV-2 vaccination. This sequence originates from a human donor who had recovered from COVID-19. This chain uses TRBV20-1 with TRBJ2-3; 13 bases map to TRBD2. The chain's CDR3 is CSASGLAGPGTDTQYF. The CDR3 DNA follows: TGCAGTGCTTCGGGACTAGCGGGACCAGGAACAGATACGCAGTATTTT.